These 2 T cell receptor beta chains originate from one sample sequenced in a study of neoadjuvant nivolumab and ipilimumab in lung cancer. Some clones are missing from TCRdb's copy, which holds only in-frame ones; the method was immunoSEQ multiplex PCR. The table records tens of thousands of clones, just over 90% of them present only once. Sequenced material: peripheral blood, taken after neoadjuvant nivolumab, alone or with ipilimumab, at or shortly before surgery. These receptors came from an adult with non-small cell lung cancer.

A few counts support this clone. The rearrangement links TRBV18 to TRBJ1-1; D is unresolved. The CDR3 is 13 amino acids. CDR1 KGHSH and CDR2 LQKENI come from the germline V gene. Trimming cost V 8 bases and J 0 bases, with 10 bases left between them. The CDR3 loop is CASAEGMNTEAFF. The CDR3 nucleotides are TGTGCCAGCGCAGAAGGAATGAACACTGAAGCTTTCTTT.

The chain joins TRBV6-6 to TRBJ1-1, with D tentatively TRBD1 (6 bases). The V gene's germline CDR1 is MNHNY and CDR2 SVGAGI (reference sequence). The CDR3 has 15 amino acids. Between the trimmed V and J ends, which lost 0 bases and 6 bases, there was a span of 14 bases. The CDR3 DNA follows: TGTGCCAGCAGTTACTCGTGGGGGGCCGGGGCTGAAGCTTTCTTT. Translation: CASSYSWGAGAEAFF.